Detailed here is one T cell receptor (beta chain). This record belongs to a study of blood T cell repertoires in COVID-19. Per the study methods: Amplifying reference gene primers gave estimates of nucleated cell counts. Generated by immunoSEQ multiplex PCR, the TCRdb table keeps only in-frame clones and is missing some. V and J calls and clone size come straight from that table; D and trimming were deduced from the DNA. The data contain 300,000 or so clones, around 81% of them singletons. This CDR3 comprises 13 residues. Trimming left V 5 bases short and J 5 bases short, with 12 bases between. Looked up from germline, CDR1 is MNHEY and CDR2 is SMNVEV (reference sequence).

This receptor was identified in a woman aged 45-65 years with active or convalescent COVID-19. The chain joins TRBV27 to TRBJ1-1, with a tentative D call TRBD1 (6 bases). The sequencing input was peripheral blood. The CDR3, as DNA: TGTGCCAGCAGTCGATCTCAGGGGACTGAAGCTTTCTTT. It encodes CASSRSQGTEAFF.